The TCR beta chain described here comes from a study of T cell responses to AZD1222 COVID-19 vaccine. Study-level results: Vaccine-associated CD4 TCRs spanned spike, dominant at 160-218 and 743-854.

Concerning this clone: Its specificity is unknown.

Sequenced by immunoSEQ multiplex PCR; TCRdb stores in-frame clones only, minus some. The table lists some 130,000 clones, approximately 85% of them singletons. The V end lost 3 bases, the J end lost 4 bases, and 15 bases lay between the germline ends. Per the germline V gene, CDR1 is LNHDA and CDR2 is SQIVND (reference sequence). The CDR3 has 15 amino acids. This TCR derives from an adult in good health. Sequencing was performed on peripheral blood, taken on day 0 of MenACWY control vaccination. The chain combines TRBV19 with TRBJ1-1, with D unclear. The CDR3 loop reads CASSIRPGFSTEAFF. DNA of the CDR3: TGTGCCAGTAGTATTCGCCCGGGATTCAGCACTGAAGCTTTCTTT.